One and the same sample provided the 18 T cell receptor beta chains below, sequenced in a study of blood T cell repertoires in COVID-19. Method: immunoSEQ multiplex PCR; TCRdb's copy keeps in-frame clones and lacks some. The sample consists of under 200,000 clones, about 81% of them appearing once. Sample: PBMCs or T cells enriched from blood (not recorded which). The origin of the receptors is a man between 45 and 60 years old who had recovered from COVID-19.

This chain connects TRBV3-1 (or the pseudogene TRBV3-2) to TRBJ2-2; no firm D call. In germline, CDR1 is LGHDT, CDR2 YNNKEL (reference sequence). Deletions cut 6 bases from V and 4 bases from J, with 3 bases between. The CDR3 contains 11 residues. CDR3 amino acids: CASSLTGELFF. In nucleotides, the CDR3 is TGTGCCAGCAGTCTCACCGGGGAGCTGTTTTTT.

The chain carries TRBV19 and TRBJ1-1; perhaps TRBD1 as D (5 bases). This CDR3 has 16 residues. The ends were cut back, 7 bases at V and 0 bases at J, with 18 bases in the middle. The germline CDR1 and CDR2 sequences are LNHDA and SQIVND (reference sequence). In nucleotides, the CDR3 is TGTGCCAGTACTGGAGGGGTTGGGTCCATGAACACTGAAGCTTTCTTT. Translating gives CASTGGVGSMNTEAFF.

The V and J genes are TRBV4-2 and TRBJ1-2; 7 nucleotides agree with TRBD1. J was trimmed by 8 bases and V by 1 base; bases with no gene match: 13. The CDR3 has 16 residues. The germline gives CDR1 LGHNA, CDR2 YNFKEQ. CDR3 in amino acids: CASSQASRVGTEGYTF. CDR3 nucleotides: TGTGCCAGCAGCCAAGCAAGTAGAGTGGGGACAGAGGGCTACACCTTC.

The J gene is TRBJ2-1, the V gene TRBV5-4; TRBD1 might be the D (5 bases). This CDR3 region has 14 residues. Germline V CDR1 and CDR2: SGHNT, YYREEE (reference sequence). The ends were cut back, 0 bases at V and 7 bases at J, with 11 bases in the middle. CDR3 bases: TGTGCCAGCAGCTTGGCAGGGCAGGGTAATGAGCAGTTCTTC. Translation gives CASSLAGQGNEQFF.

The genes are TRBV7-2 and TRBJ2-3; a possible D gene is TRBD1 (6 bases). Germline V gene lookup returns CDR1 SGHTA and CDR2 FQGNSA. This CDR3 region has 14 residues. Trimming stripped 5 bases from V and 7 bases from J, with 16 bases between. CDR3 sequence reads: CASSLSQGLYTQYF. The CDR3 DNA reads TGTGCCAGCAGCCTAAGTCAGGGGTTGTATACGCAGTATTTT.

The chain carries TRBV9 and TRBJ2-2; 7 bases agree with TRBD2. The length of the CDR3 is 15 residues. J lost 6 bases, V lost 3 bases, and 8 bases had no gene match. Germline V lookup: CDR1 SGDLS, CDR2 YYNGEE. CDR3: CASSAGYRGAGELFF. The CDR3 coding sequence is TGTGCCAGCAGCGCGGGTTACCGGGGGGCCGGGGAGCTGTTTTTT.

The genes are TRBV27 and TRBJ1-2, with TRBD1 as a possible D gene (6 bases). Germline CDR1 MNHEY, CDR2 SMNVEV (reference sequence). V was cut by 6 bases and J by 6 bases, with 11 bases left in between. CDR3 length equals 12 residues. The CDR3 DNA is TGTGCCAGCAGACAGGGTTTCAATGGCTACACCTTC. Its translation is CASRQGFNGYTF.

This rearrangement joins TRBV15 to TRBJ1-5, with a possible D match to TRBD1 (6 bases). CDR3 length: 17 amino acids. V lost 3 bases and J 1 base, leaving 16 bases between the germline ends. Germline V gene lookup returns CDR1 LNHNV and CDR2 YYDKDF (reference sequence). As DNA, the CDR3 is TGTGCCACCAGCAGTCGAACAGGGAGAATAAGCAATCAGCCCCAGCATTTT. Residues: CATSSRTGRISNQPQHF.

J is TRBJ2-2 and V is TRBV6-2 or TRBV6-3, with 12 nucleotides matching TRBD1. The CDR3 has 18 residues. Germline V gene data show CDR1 as MNHEY and CDR2 as SVGEGT. The V segment lost 4 bases and the J segment 4 bases; nucleotides outside the gene matches: 10. CDR3 protein: CASSFYRDRGQGTGELFF. Here the CDR3 DNA reads TGTGCCAGCAGTTTTTACCGGGACAGGGGGCAGGGCACCGGGGAGCTGTTTTTT.

This clone was observed a few times. This rearrangement joins TRBV21-1 to TRBJ2-3; the DNA was not used to check the table's D call, TRBD1. TRBV21-1 is designated a pseudogene. The CDR3 totals 16 residues. The CDR3, as DNA: TGTGCCAGCAGCAAAGGGGACAGGGGGCTCGCAGATACGCAGTATTTT. It yields the protein CASSKGDRGLADTQYF.

The chain has TRBV20-1 and TRBJ1-2; D possibly corresponds to TRBD1 (6 bases). The CDR3 is made up of 14 amino acids. Trimming stripped 3 bases from V and 4 bases from J, with 15 bases between. Germline-derived CDR1 and CDR2 are DFQATT and SNEGSKA (reference sequence). Here the CDR3 reads CSASLQGISYGYTF. CDR3 DNA: TGCAGTGCTAGTTTACAGGGAATCAGCTATGGCTACACCTTC.

Only a few counts were recorded for this clone. The V and J genes are TRBV19 and TRBJ1-5, with D possibly being TRBD1 (5 bases). CDR3 size: 14 residues. Germline V gene sequence: CDR1 LNHDA, CDR2 SQIVND (reference sequence). Trimming removed 8 bases from V and 2 bases from J, with 13 bases in between. The CDR3 DNA sequence: TGTGCCAGTGGAATAACGGGGGGCAATCAGCCCCAGCATTTT. Amino acid sequence: CASGITGGNQPQHF.

V is TRBV7-3 and J is TRBJ2-1, with 8 bases identical to TRBD1. Germline lookup yields CDR1 SGHTA and CDR2 FQGTGA. The CDR3 is made up of 15 amino acids. Trimming at V came to 5 bases and at J to 8 bases, leaving 11 bases not matched to a gene. CDR3 region: CASSAYRGTSYEQFF. The CDR3 DNA follows: TGTGCCAGCAGCGCCTACAGGGGGACCAGCTATGAGCAGTTCTTC.

The table lists this clone with a count of one. CDR3 protein: CASSLVGTGFNNEQFF. Written as DNA, the CDR3 is TGTGCCAGCAGCTTAGTGGGGACAGGGTTTAACAATGAGCAGTTCTTC. This sequence joins TRBV7-9 and TRBJ2-1; the match to TRBD1 covers 9 bases. The CDR3 has 16 residues. CDR1 is SEHNR, CDR2 FQNEAQ, per germline (reference sequence). Trimming at V came to 1 base and at J to 5 bases, leaving 6 bases not matched to a gene.

The chain employs TRBV19 and TRBJ1-6, with 7 positions matching TRBD1. Per germline, CDR1 LNHDA and CDR2 SQIVND (reference sequence). This CDR3 comprises 14 residues. Unmatched junction bases numbered 8, after V lost 5 bases and J lost 10 bases. DNA of the CDR3: TGTGCCAGTAGTTCCCGGGACAGCTTCTCACCCCTCCACTTT. Its protein is CASSSRDSFSPLHF.

Only one count was recorded for this clone. The chain recombines TRBV7-9 with TRBJ2-2, with D hard to call. Germline CDR1 is SEHNR and CDR2 is FQNEAQ (reference sequence). The CDR3 covers 12 residues. The CDR3 protein is CESRGNTGELFF. For the CDR3, the DNA is TGTGAGTCAAGAGGAAACACCGGGGAGCTGTTTTTT.

The rearrangement uses TRBV5-6 and TRBJ1-3; a possible D gene is TRBD1 (5 bases). Germline V lookup: CDR1 SGHDT, CDR2 YYEEEE. V was cut by 3 bases and J by 7 bases, with 11 bases left in between. The CDR3 is made up of 13 amino acids. The CDR3 region is CASSSRDYNTIYF. Here the CDR3 DNA reads TGTGCCAGCAGCTCCAGGGATTACAACACCATATATTTT.

This clone was counted only a few times. The chain has TRBV19 and TRBJ1-4; 9 bases agree with TRBD1. Germline V gives CDR1 LNHDA, CDR2 SQIVND (reference sequence). This CDR3 comprises 15 residues. J was trimmed by 8 bases and V by 5 bases; bases with no gene match: 9. CDR3 coding DNA: TGTGCCAGTAGTTCTCAAACAGGGGGCAGAGAAAAACTGTTTTTT. Translation gives CASSSQTGGREKLFF.